Listed below are T cell receptor beta chains from one sample, sequenced in a study of cytomegalovirus exposure and HLA in healthy donors. This table comes from immunoSEQ multiplex PCR, and its TCRdb copy is limited to in-frame clones, with some not included. This table holds some 180,000 clones, 87% found once. Sequences were obtained from PBMCs. The source is a boy younger than 10 in good health and CMV-seronegative. The CDR3 runs from the conserved cysteine through the conserved F or W. A D gene is named only where the DNA matches it firmly. Clone size is given for some rows only: seen once, a few or many times, or a class if the clone is expanded.

v_call	j_call	cdr3_length	clone_size	d_call	cdr3_nt	cdr3_aa
TRBV28	TRBJ2-7	13	NA	TRBD1	TGTGCCAGCAGTTCGGGACAGGCGATGGAGCAGTACTTC	CASSSGQAMEQYF
TRBV5-5	TRBJ2-7	14	NA	TRBD1	TGTGCCAGCAGCCCGGACAGGGGACCCTACGAGCAGTACTTC	CASSPDRGPYEQYF
TRBV7-9	TRBJ1-5	14	NA	TRBD1	TGTGCCAGCAGCGCCGGGACAGATAATCAGCCCCAGCATTTT	CASSAGTDNQPQHF
TRBV5-4	TRBJ2-2	15	NA	NA	TGTGCCAGCAGCCAACCCCAGGGGGGCACCGGGGAGCTGTTTTTT	CASSQPQGGTGELFF
TRBV6-5	TRBJ1-2	13	NA	NA	TGTGCCAGCTCGGATCAGGGATGGGGTGGCTACACCTTC	CASSDQGWGGYTF
TRBV28	TRBJ2-7	15	NA	NA	TGTGCCAGCAGTTTACTAGAAAGACAGGTCTACGAGCAGTACTTC	CASSLLERQVYEQYF
TRBV19	TRBJ1-1	13	few	NA	TGTGCCAGTAGTGCATTTACGGGCACTGAAGCTTTCTTT	CASSAFTGTEAFF
TRBV5-1	TRBJ2-2	20	NA	TRBD1	TGCGCCAGCAGCTTAACGGCACGCAGAACTTCCCAACAGGGGTCCGGGGAGCTGTTTTTT	CASSLTARRTSQQGSGELFF
TRBV6-1	TRBJ1-4	13	NA	NA	TGTGCCAGCAGTTCAGGGTTTGAGGAAAAACTGTTTTTT	CASSSGFEEKLFF
TRBV9	TRBJ2-3	15	NA	NA	TGTGCCAGCAGCGTCCGGGGGTCTAGCACAGATACGCAGTATTTT	CASSVRGSSTDTQYF
TRBV19	TRBJ1-1	17	NA	TRBD1	TGTGCCAGTAGTATACACCGGGACAGGGGTGTTGGCACTGAAGCTTTCTTT	CASSIHRDRGVGTEAFF
TRBV18	TRBJ2-7	15	NA	TRBD1	TGTGCCAGCTCACCTGGACAGGGGGAAACCTACGAGCAGTACTTC	CASSPGQGETYEQYF
TRBV6-1	TRBJ1-6	16	few	NA	TGTGCCAGCAGTGAAAGTTCCGGGTCCAGTAATTCACCCCTCCACTTT	CASSESSGSSNSPLHF
TRBV11-2	TRBJ1-1	14	NA	NA	TGTGCCAGCAGCTTGTCCAGATTGAACACTGAAGCTTTCTTT	CASSLSRLNTEAFF
TRBV7-9	TRBJ2-3	15	NA	NA	TGTGCCAGCAGCTTAACAGGTCCTAGCACAGATACGCAGTATTTT	CASSLTGPSTDTQYF
TRBV28	TRBJ1-1	15	NA	TRBD1	TGTGCCAGCAGTTTAAACCCTCAGGGGGGTATTGAAGCTTTCTTT	CASSLNPQGGIEAFF
TRBV6-5	TRBJ1-2	14	NA	TRBD1	TGTGCCAGCAGGCCGGGACAGGGGGCTGATGGCTACACCTTC	CASRPGQGADGYTF
TRBV5-1	TRBJ2-1	14	NA	TRBD1	TGCGCCAGCAAGCGGCAGGGGGCCTACAATGAGCAGTTCTTC	CASKRQGAYNEQFF
TRBV2	TRBJ2-3	15	once	TRBD1	TGTGCCAGCAGTGAAGAGGGACAGGGGGCAGATACGCAGTATTTT	CASSEEGQGADTQYF
TRBV13	TRBJ1-3	16	NA	NA	TGTGCCAGCAGCTCGCGACAGTCCAAACCAGGAAACACCATATATTTT	CASSSRQSKPGNTIYF
TRBV28	TRBJ1-4	14	NA	TRBD1	TGTGCCAGCAGTTACCGGACAGGGGTCGAAAAACTGTTTTTT	CASSYRTGVEKLFF
TRBV4-2	TRBJ2-7	17	NA	TRBD2	TGTGCCAGCAGCCAGGGTATAGCGGGCCCAAGCTCCTACGAGCAGTACTTC	CASSQGIAGPSSYEQYF
TRBV7-2	TRBJ2-5	16	NA	NA	TGTGCCAGCAGCTTACCGAGTACCTCGGGACAAGAGACCCAGTACTTC	CASSLPSTSGQETQYF
TRBV19	TRBJ1-1	14	NA	NA	TGTGCCAGTAGTATTAGTCCCGGGGGCACTGAAGCTTTCTTT	CASSISPGGTEAFF
TRBV5-1	TRBJ2-5	14	NA	TRBD2	TGCGCCAGCAGCTTAGCGGGGGAGGCGCAGACCCAGTACTTC	CASSLAGEAQTQYF
TRBV10-1	TRBJ2-7	14	NA	TRBD2	TGCGCCAGCAGTGTAGCGGGAGAGTTCTACGAGCAGTACTTC	CASSVAGEFYEQYF
TRBV6-1	TRBJ2-5	13	NA	NA	TGTGCCAGCAGGATTACAGGGCGAGAGACCCAGTACTTC	CASRITGRETQYF
TRBV5-1	TRBJ2-7	13	NA	NA	TGCGCCAGCAGCTTGGCCAGGGGTTACGAGCAGTACTTC	CASSLARGYEQYF
TRBV9	TRBJ2-3	18	once	TRBD2	TGTGCCAGCAGCGTAGCTACGGGAGGGAGCAGATACACAGATACGCAGTATTTT	CASSVATGGSRYTDTQYF
TRBV5-4	TRBJ1-2	14	NA	TRBD1	TGTGCCAGCAGAGCAGGGGGCGCCGACTATGGCTACACCTTC	CASRAGGADYGYTF
TRBV15	TRBJ2-7	13	NA	TRBD1	TGTGCCACCAGCAGAGACAGGGGGCACGAGCAGTACTTC	CATSRDRGHEQYF
TRBV7-9	TRBJ2-7	12	once	NA	TGTTCCAGCAGCCCCAACTCCTACGAGCAGTACTTC	CSSSPNSYEQYF
TRBV30	TRBJ1-4	15	NA	NA	TGTGCCTGGAGTGGCGGCCGGGGGGCAGGCGAAAAACTGTTTTTT	CAWSGGRGAGEKLFF
TRBV28	TRBJ2-1	14	NA	NA	TGTGCCAGCAGTCTAGCCGCGTCCTACAATGAGCAGTTCTTC	CASSLAASYNEQFF
TRBV29-1	TRBJ1-3	12	NA	TRBD1	TGCAGAGGGGACAGGGCGGGAAACACCATATATTTT	CRGDRAGNTIYF
TRBV5-1	TRBJ2-7	18	NA	TRBD1	TGCGCCAGCAGCTGGGCGGAGGAGGACAGGGAGTCCAGGAAGGAGCAGTACTTC	CASSWAEEDRESRKEQYF
TRBV10-1	TRBJ1-1	15	NA	TRBD1	TGCGCCATCCGGGACAGGGGGGCCATGAACACTGAAGCTTTCTTT	CAIRDRGAMNTEAFF
TRBV9	TRBJ2-6	22	once	TRBD2	TGTGCCAGCAGCGTAGAGTCTGGGGCCCCGGGACTAGCGGGGATTGGGGCCAACGTCCTGACTTTC	CASSVESGAPGLAGIGANVLTF
TRBV19	TRBJ1-5	14	NA	NA	TGTGCCAGTACCCCGGGACTGACAAATCAGCCCCAGCATTTT	CASTPGLTNQPQHF
TRBV18	TRBJ1-1	14	NA	TRBD1	TGTGCCAGCTCACCCGGACAGGGCTGGACTGAAGCTTTCTTT	CASSPGQGWTEAFF
TRBV1	TRBJ2-3	18	NA	NA	TGCACCAGCAGCCAAGATCAGCCAGCGGGGGTTGACACAGATACGCAGTATTTT	CTSSQDQPAGVDTDTQYF
TRBV7-2	TRBJ2-3	15	NA	TRBD2	TGTGCCAGCAGCTTACAGCGGGGGGGCTGGGATACGCAGTATTTT	CASSLQRGGWDTQYF
TRBV28	TRBJ1-3	11	once	NA	TGTGCCAGCAGGGGCGGAAACACCATATATTTT	CASRGGNTIYF
TRBV15	TRBJ2-5	16	NA	NA	TGTGCCACCAGCAGAGCAGACAGGACCCCGGGGGAGACCCAGTACTTC	CATSRADRTPGETQYF
TRBV5-1	TRBJ1-6	12	NA	NA	TGCGCCAGCAGTTATAATGATTCACCCCTCCACTTT	CASSYNDSPLHF
TRBV2	TRBJ1-4	16	NA	NA	TGTGCCAGCACCAGGGGCAGGATCCAGCTAAATGAAAAACTGTTTTTT	CASTRGRIQLNEKLFF
TRBV18	TRBJ2-7	15	once	NA	TGTGCCAGCTCACCACCAGGGACACAATCCTACGAGCAGTACTTC	CASSPPGTQSYEQYF
TRBV29-1	TRBJ2-5	21	NA	NA	TGCAGCGTTGAAGAGATCCCCTCGTTTTTCGGGACACACTCCAGACAAGAGACCCAGTACTTC	CSVEEIPSFFGTHSRQETQYF
TRBV28	TRBJ1-2	13	NA	TRBD1	TGTGCCAGCAGATCCGGGACAGGGTTTGGCTACACCTTC	CASRSGTGFGYTF
TRBV5-1	TRBJ2-1	11	NA	NA	TGCGCCAGCAGCCTAAGCGCCGAGCAGTTCTTC	CASSLSAEQFF
TRBV19	TRBJ1-5	15	NA	TRBD1	TGTGCCAGTAGTACGGGACAGGGGTACAATCAGCCCCAGCATTTT	CASSTGQGYNQPQHF
TRBV27	TRBJ1-2	14	NA	NA	TGTGCCAGCATCCAGGTTTTATTCAACTATGGCTACACCTTC	CASIQVLFNYGYTF
TRBV7-2	TRBJ1-2	13	NA	NA	TGTGCCAGCAGCTGGACACGGGGGGATGGCTACACCTTC	CASSWTRGDGYTF
TRBV7-9	TRBJ1-5	16	NA	TRBD1	TGTGCCAGCAGCAGACAGGGTGAATTTAGCAATCAGCCCCAGCATTTT	CASSRQGEFSNQPQHF
TRBV2	TRBJ1-4	17	NA	NA	TGTGCCAGCAGTGTTCCAAGGACACGCCCAACTAATGAAAAACTGTTTTTT	CASSVPRTRPTNEKLFF
TRBV5-1	TRBJ1-5	16	NA	TRBD1	TGCGCCAGCAGCTCTGGGACAGGGGGCCCCAATCAGCCCCAGCATTTT	CASSSGTGGPNQPQHF
TRBV14	TRBJ2-1	15	NA	TRBD2	TGTGCCAGCAGTGCTCGGGGGGGCCTTTTGAATGAGCAGTTCTTC	CASSARGGLLNEQFF
TRBV7-8	TRBJ2-1	15	NA	NA	TGTGCCAGCAGCTTTCGGCTAGCAACCTACAATGAGCAGTTCTTC	CASSFRLATYNEQFF
TRBV5-1	TRBJ2-7	17	NA	TRBD1	TGCGCCAGCAGCAAAAATTCCGGGACAGGGAGCCCCTACGAGCAGTACTTC	CASSKNSGTGSPYEQYF